This entry features one T cell receptor beta chain sequence. Its antigen is not known. There were likely unrecorded immune exposures, though donors were nominally healthy when sampled. The data originate from a study of cytomegalovirus exposure and HLA in healthy donors. About the research overall: In a previous analysis, 120 million or so unique TCR beta sequences were found from about 190 million T cells. General study results and limits: HLA alleles were associated with around 17,000 TCR beta sequences in a later analysis at 0.05 false discovery rate.

In the PCR, 60 Vbeta and 13 Jbeta primers were used. Using immunoSEQ multiplex PCR, the repertoire was profiled, and TCRdb retains in-frame clones only, with some absent. The data show about 85,000 clones, with approximately 80% seen just once and 32% held by the top ten. CDR1 PRHDT and CDR2 FYEKMQ come from the germline V gene (reference sequence). V was clipped by 1 base and J by 3 bases, with 7 bases between them. CDR3 length: 13 amino acids. The source of this sequence is a man aged 45-65 years in good health and CMV-seropositive. Sequencing was performed on PBMCs. The chain combines TRBV13 with TRBJ2-7, with D maybe TRBD2 (6 bases). CDR3 nucleotide sequence: TGTGCCAGCAGCTTAGCAGCGGGCTACGAGCAGTACTTC. It yields the protein CASSLAAGYEQYF.